Listed below are T cell receptor beta chains from one sample, sequenced in a study of cytomegalovirus exposure and HLA in healthy donors. Assay: immunoSEQ multiplex PCR; the TCRdb copy retains only in-frame clones and omits some. The data show about 190,000 clones, over 60% seen once. The material sequenced was PBMCs. The receptors come from a man younger than 40 in good health and CMV-seropositive. CDR3s include the opening cysteine and the closing phenylalanine or tryptophan. The D gene is left open where the match is weak. Part of the rows lack a size; the others show once, few, many or a class for expanded clones.

v_gene: TRBV9; d_gene: TRBD1; abundance: -; j_gene: TRBJ2-1; len: 15; CDR3nt: TGTGCCAGCAGCGCGGGACAGGGTACTTACAATGAGCAGTTCTTC; CDR3aa: CASSAGQGTYNEQFF
v_gene: TRBV10-3; d_gene: TRBD2; abundance: many; j_gene: TRBJ2-5; len: 16; CDR3nt: TGTGCCATCAGTCACGGGACTAGCGGGGGTTGGGAGACCCAGTACTTC; CDR3aa: CAISHGTSGGWETQYF
v_gene: TRBV7-2; d_gene: -; abundance: -; j_gene: TRBJ1-3; len: 14; CDR3nt: TGTGCCAGCAGCCTGGGCCTCTCTGGAAACACCATATATTTT; CDR3aa: CASSLGLSGNTIYF
v_gene: TRBV6-5; d_gene: -; abundance: -; j_gene: TRBJ2-1; len: 13; CDR3nt: TGTGCCAGCAGTTACGGCGGGGAAGCGGAGCAGTTCTTC; CDR3aa: CASSYGGEAEQFF
v_gene: TRBV6-1; d_gene: TRBD1; abundance: once; j_gene: TRBJ2-7; len: 14; CDR3nt: TGTGCCAGCAGTGAGCCGGGACAGGACTACGAGCAGTACTTC; CDR3aa: CASSEPGQDYEQYF
v_gene: TRBV19; d_gene: TRBD2; abundance: -; j_gene: TRBJ2-7; len: 15; CDR3nt: TGTGCCAGTAGTATTAGGTTAACGGGAGGGTACGAGCAGTACTTC; CDR3aa: CASSIRLTGGYEQYF
v_gene: TRBV19; d_gene: TRBD1; abundance: few; j_gene: TRBJ1-5; len: 16; CDR3nt: TGTGCCAGTAGTATTCTCTACAGGGGTCCGGCTCAGCCCCAGCATTTT; CDR3aa: CASSILYRGPAQPQHF
v_gene: TRBV5-1; d_gene: TRBD2; abundance: -; j_gene: TRBJ2-7; len: 16; CDR3nt: TGCGCCAGCAGCTCCCCCAGCGGGGTGGGAATTCTCGAGCAGTACTTC; CDR3aa: CASSSPSGVGILEQYF
v_gene: TRBV30; d_gene: TRBD1; abundance: -; j_gene: TRBJ1-2; len: 18; CDR3nt: TGTGCCTGTCATCGGGGAGAGGGGACAGGGGGATTCGTGTATGGCTACACCTTC; CDR3aa: CACHRGEGTGGFVYGYTF
v_gene: TRBV6-5; d_gene: -; abundance: -; j_gene: TRBJ2-7; len: 14; CDR3nt: TGTGCCAGCAGTTACGGGGGCCCCCCCTACGAGCAGTACTTC; CDR3aa: CASSYGGPPYEQYF
v_gene: TRBV7-2; d_gene: -; abundance: -; j_gene: TRBJ2-2; len: 17; CDR3nt: TGTGCCAGCAGCTCGCGACGGGGGACTTGGAACACCGGGGAGCTGTTTTTT; CDR3aa: CASSSRRGTWNTGELFF
v_gene: TRBV5-4; d_gene: -; abundance: -; j_gene: TRBJ1-6; len: 15; CDR3nt: TGTGCCAGCAGCTCCTACGGGGGGGGCAATTCACCCCTCCACTTT; CDR3aa: CASSSYGGGNSPLHF
v_gene: TRBV7-2; d_gene: TRBD2; abundance: -; j_gene: TRBJ2-7; len: 13; CDR3nt: TGTGCCAGCAGCAGCGGGGTTTCCTACGAGCAGTACTTC; CDR3aa: CASSSGVSYEQYF
v_gene: TRBV19; d_gene: -; abundance: -; j_gene: TRBJ1-2; len: 14; CDR3nt: TGTGCCAGTAGTATAGATGCGCGCAGGGGCGGCTACACCTTC; CDR3aa: CASSIDARRGGYTF
v_gene: TRBV4-1; d_gene: -; abundance: -; j_gene: TRBJ2-3; len: 15; CDR3nt: TGCGCCAGCAGCCAAGAAGGTATAAGACTAGATACGCAGTATTTT; CDR3aa: CASSQEGIRLDTQYF
v_gene: TRBV9; d_gene: -; abundance: -; j_gene: TRBJ2-1; len: 15; CDR3nt: TGTGCCAGCAGCGTAGAACAGCTGACGCACAATGAGCAGTTCTTC; CDR3aa: CASSVEQLTHNEQFF
v_gene: TRBV7-6; d_gene: -; abundance: -; j_gene: TRBJ2-3; len: 12; CDR3nt: TGTGCCAGCAGCTTAGCGTTAAATACGCAGTATTTT; CDR3aa: CASSLALNTQYF